Presented here are 21 T cell receptor beta chains from one specimen sequenced in a study of immune heterogeneity within non-small cell lung tumors. TCR beta CDR3 was amplified by multiplex PCR using 32 V and 13 J primers. TCRdb independently ran MiXCR on the multiplex PCR reads; one entry per CDR3 protein. The sample comprises around 4,100 distinct CDR3 sequences, 20% to 25% of which are singletons, and almost 8.5% rests with the top ten. The template consisted of bulk tumor genomic DNA, with roughly 0.6 ug used per sample. Multiple widely separated biopsies were taken from each primary tumor at surgery. Enrolled patients presented with newly diagnosed, previously untreated non-small cell lung cancer and underwent curative surgery. The sequenced sample was lung tumor tissue. The receptors were sampled from a man between 70 and 80 years old with non-small cell lung cancer.

The rearrangement links TRBV11-2 to TRBJ2-1, with 9 bases lining up with TRBD2. The ends lost 0 bases at V and 7 bases at J; junction bases unmatched: 4. Germline lookup yields CDR1 SGHAT and CDR2 FQNNGV. CDR3 size: 15 residues. The chain's CDR3 is CASSLDGGLANEQFF. The CDR3 bases are TGTGCCAGCAGCTTAGATGGGGGACTAGCTAATGAGCAGTTCTTC. Complete variable domain (other parts from reference TRBV11-2 and TRBJ2-1): EAGVAQSPRYKIIEKRQSVAFWCNPISGHATLYWYQQILGQGPKLLIQFQNNGVVDDSQLPKDRFSAERLKGVDSTLKIQPAKLEDSAVYLCASSLDGGLANEQFFGPGTRLTVL.

This clonotype showed up just once. At one end the junction does not follow the germline gene, possibly because of a read error. The rearrangement joins TRBV11-2 to TRBJ2-1; 9 bases fit TRBD2. In germline, CDR1 is SGHAT, CDR2 FQNNGV. This CDR3 has 14 residues. In DNA, the CDR3 is TGTGCCAGAAGCTTATCCCTAGCGGGGAATGAGCAGTTCTTC. Translating it yields CARSLSLAGNEQFF. Filled out from reference TRBV11-2 and TRBJ2-1, the complete variable domain reads EAGVAQSPRYKIIEKRQSVAFWCNPISGHATLYWYQQILGQGPKLLIQFQNNGVVDDSQLPKDRFSAERLKGVDSTLKIQPAKLEDSAVYLCARSLSLAGNEQFFGPGTRLTVL.

By proportion, this clonotype is medium-sized. A much larger clone differs from this one at a single base, so this may be a read error. The CDR3 sequence is CASSTDSYEQYF. CDR3 nucleotides: TGTGCCAGCAGTACGGACAGCTACGAGCAGTACTTC. The chain recombines TRBV12-3 or TRBV12-4 with TRBJ2-7; weak D call: TRBD1 (6 bases). The CDR3 has 12 residues. V gave up 5 bases and J gave up 3 bases, with 8 bases separating them.

This clonotype appeared a few times. The rearrangement uses TRBV7-9 and TRBJ1-6, with 8 bases lining up with TRBD1. The CDR3 runs 18 residues. V trimming: 0 bases; J trimming: 4 bases; junction bases outside the gene matches: 8. The germline CDR1 and CDR2 sequences are SEHNR and FQNEAQ (reference sequence). The CDR3 coding sequence is TGTGCCAGCAGCTTAGCGCTGGCAGGGGGCGGTTATAATTCACCCCTCCACTTT. Amino acids: CASSLALAGGGYNSPLHF.

This clonotype has a handful of counts. Here the CDR3 DNA reads TGTGCCAGCAGCCATGCTTTGCGAGGGGGGGACACCGGGGAGCTGTTTTTT. Protein: CASSHALRGGDTGELFF. The rearrangement links TRBV7-7 to TRBJ2-2; D is possibly TRBD2 (7 bases). The ends were cut back, 5 bases at V and 3 bases at J, with 19 bases in the middle. The germline gives CDR1 SSHAT, CDR2 FNYEAQ (reference sequence). The CDR3 length is 17 residues.

Relative to its sample, this clonotype is medium-sized. CDR3 amino acids: CASSLVGGAHNEQFF. The DNA for the CDR3 is TGTGCCAGCAGCTTAGTGGGGGGGGCTCATAATGAGCAGTTCTTC. The V gene is TRBV7-8, the J gene TRBJ2-1; tentatively, D is TRBD2 (7 bases). Trimming removed 1 base from V and 7 bases from J, with 14 bases in between. The germline V gene encodes CDR1 SGHVS and CDR2 FQNEAQ. This CDR3 has 15 residues.

A remark on this clonotype: This may be a read error, as it is one base from a much larger clone. The chain joins TRBV27 to TRBJ2-7; TRBD2 agrees at 8 bases. There are 15 residues in the CDR3. The ends lost 8 bases at V and 2 bases at J; junction bases unmatched: 11. Per the germline V gene, CDR1 is MNHEY and CDR2 is SMNVEV (reference sequence). CDR3 protein: CASGPWGTRAYEQYF. The DNA for the CDR3 is TGTGCCAGCGGTCCATGGGGGACTAGAGCCTACGAGCAGTACTTC.

This clonotype is termed medium-sized (0.01 to 0.1%). V usage is TRBV30 and J usage is TRBJ2-7; 7 bases are shared with TRBD1. The V and J ends lost 0 bases and 2 bases, in that order; junction bases with no gene match: 31. The V gene's germline CDR1 is GTSNPN and CDR2 SVGIG (reference sequence). This CDR3 is 23 amino acids long. The CDR3 coding sequence is TGTGCCTGGAGTGTACCGATTAGGACAGGCGACCCCTACGAGCCCATACGGCCCTACGAGCAGTACTTC. As protein: CAWSVPIRTGDPYEPIRPYEQYF.

About this clonotype: A read error may be the cause here, since a much bigger clone is one base away. This sequence joins TRBV12-3 or TRBV12-4 and TRBJ1-1, with D possibly matching TRBD1 (6 bases). Deletions cut 7 bases from V and 5 bases from J, with 17 bases between. The CDR3 runs 14 residues. CDR3 region: CASITQGRRTEAFF. As DNA, the CDR3 is TGTGCCAGCATCACACAGGGAAGGCGTACTGAAGCTTTCTTT.

This clonotype is medium-sized within its sample. V usage is TRBV6-1 and J usage is TRBJ1-5, with D possibly being TRBD1 (6 bases). This CDR3 comprises 14 residues. Germline V lookup: CDR1 MNHNS, CDR2 SASEGT. With 6 bases removed from V and 4 bases from J, the gap between germline ends came to 13 bases. CDR3 amino acids: CASRSTGTNQPQHF. CDR3 nucleotides: TGTGCCAGCAGATCCACAGGGACGAATCAGCCCCAGCATTTT.

This clonotype is categorized as medium-sized. This rearrangement joins TRBV2 to TRBJ1-4, with 9 bases that match TRBD1. J was trimmed by 8 bases and V by 7 bases; bases with no gene match: 11. The CDR3 has 15 amino acids. Germline CDR1 SNHLY, CDR2 FYNNEI. CDR3 sequence (DNA): TGTGCCAGCAAAGCTGGACAGGGGTGGCTCGAAAAACTGTTTTTT. Encoded protein: CASKAGQGWLEKLFF.

Judged by abundance, this clonotype is medium-sized. The chain has TRBV24-1 and TRBJ1-1; TRBD1 is a possible D gene (5 bases). The V gene's germline CDR1 is KGHDR and CDR2 SFDVKD. The CDR3 covers 14 residues. Trimming took 9 bases from V and 1 from J, leaving 14 bases between them. CDR3 sequence: CATRGGTGNTEAFF. CDR3 coding DNA: TGTGCCACCCGTGGGGGGACGGGGAACACTGAAGCTTTCTTT.

This clonotype rates as medium-sized. The V and J genes are TRBV11-2 and TRBJ1-3, with D possibly being TRBD1 (5 bases). This CDR3 has 11 residues. With 6 bases removed from V and 14 bases from J, the gap between germline ends came to 14 bases. Germline V gene data show CDR1 as SGHAT and CDR2 as FQNNGV. CDR3 residues: CASRTAGLVYF. The DNA for the CDR3 is TGTGCCAGCAGGACAGCTGGTCTGGTATATTTT.

This clonotype was observed a few times. The V gene is TRBV28, the J gene TRBJ2-1; the D is unclear. The CDR3 contains 13 residues. The V end was cut by 7 bases, the J end by 10 bases, with 17 bases between. The germline CDR1 and CDR2 sequences are MDHEN and SYDVKM. This chain's CDR3 is CASTLGGRREQFF. DNA of the CDR3: TGTGCCAGCACCCTAGGCGGTAGGCGGGAGCAGTTCTTC. The complete variable domain, with remaining parts taken from reference TRBV28 and TRBJ2-1, reads DVKVTQSSRYLVKRTGEKVFLECVQDMDHENMFWYRQDPGLGLRLIYFSYDVKMKEKGDIPEGYSVSREKKERFSLILESASTNQTSMYLCASTLGGRREQFFGPGTRLTVL.

The rearrangement uses TRBV5-8 and TRBJ2-1; 8 nucleotides line up with TRBD1. V gave up 4 bases and J gave up 0 bases; unmatched junction bases: 3. The CDR3 runs to 15 residues. CDR1 is SGHTS and CDR2 is YDEGEE in the germline V gene. The CDR3 DNA sequence: TGTGCCAGCAGCCTACAGGGGGGCTCCTACAATGAGCAGTTCTTC. Protein: CASSLQGGSYNEQFF.

The rearrangement joins TRBV18 to TRBJ1-1, with D hard to call. Germline V gives CDR1 KGHSH, CDR2 LQKENI. The CDR3 spans 15 residues. The ends were cut back, 3 bases at V and 0 bases at J, with 11 bases in the middle. The CDR3 bases are TGTGCCAGCTCACCTAGGGCTTATATGAACACTGAAGCTTTCTTT. Translated, it gives CASSPRAYMNTEAFF.

This clonotype is deemed large. The chain employs TRBV19 and TRBJ1-1; D gene ambiguous. There are 14 residues in the CDR3. Germline loops: CDR1 LNHDA, CDR2 SQIVND (reference sequence). Deletions cut 6 bases from V and 6 bases from J, with 17 bases between. The CDR3 reads CASSNHGDKSEAFF. The CDR3 region has the DNA TGTGCCAGTAGCAACCATGGGGATAAATCTGAAGCTTTCTTT.

This clonotype is deemed medium-sized. The rearrangement joins TRBV15 to TRBJ2-1, with no clear D. CDR1 is LNHNV and CDR2 is YYDKDF in the germline V gene (reference sequence). The CDR3 is 15 residues long. Trimming stripped 0 bases from V and 5 bases from J, with 11 bases between. This CDR3 is CATSRDLGAHNEQFF. The CDR3 DNA reads TGTGCCACCAGCAGAGATCTAGGAGCCCACAATGAGCAGTTCTTC.

Notes on this clonotype: It may be a read error: a sequence one base away is much more abundant. The chain combines TRBV12-3 or TRBV12-4 with TRBJ1-2; the D is unclear. This CDR3 comprises 12 residues. Deletions cut 2 bases from V and 5 bases from J, with 6 bases between. The CDR3 sequence: CASSLTEYGYTF. The CDR3 DNA reads TGTGCCAGCAGTTTAACAGAGTATGGCTACACCTTC.

The chain has TRBV11-2 and TRBJ2-5; D uncertain. The germline V gene has CDR1 SGHAT and CDR2 FQNNGV. Trimming removed 1 base from V and 2 bases from J, with 5 bases in between. The CDR3 is 13 residues long. CDR3 region: CASSLVAQETQYF. CDR3 nucleotide sequence: TGTGCCAGCAGCTTAGTGGCACAAGAGACCCAGTACTTC.

The chain uses TRBV15 and TRBJ1-1; D is unclear. Per germline, CDR1 LNHNV and CDR2 YYDKDF (reference sequence). This CDR3 comprises 14 residues. V dropped 2 bases and J dropped 7 bases, with 14 bases sitting between them. The CDR3 bases are TGTGCCACCAGCAGATCCAGTGTTGGAGGTGAAGCTTTCTTT. Encoded protein: CATSRSSVGGEAFF.